This is a list of T cell receptor beta chains from one sample in a study of CD8 T cells in ankylosing spondylitis. TCRdb fed the 5' RACE reads into MiXCR, producing one record per CDR3 protein. The repertoire consists of approximately 300,000 distinct CDR3 sequences, with roughly 8% occurring once and the leading ten covering approximately 15%. Material: blood, either unsorted or a sorted T cell fraction (not recorded which). The receptors derive from a male donor with ankylosing spondylitis. The CDR3 runs from the conserved cysteine through the conserved F or W. D genes are given only for firm matches. Clone sizes are given selectively: once, few, many, or a class where the clone is expanded.

j_call d_call clone_size v_call cdr3_nt cdr3_aa
TRBJ2-3 TRBD2 many TRBV27 TGTGCCAGCAGTACAAGACTAGCGGGAGCGTATACGCAGTATTTT CASSTRLAGAYTQYF
TRBJ2-1 - - TRBV5-5 TGTGCCAGCAGCCCCGACTACTACTACAATGAGCAGTTCTTC CASSPDYYYNEQFF
TRBJ2-3 - - TRBV11-3 TGTGCCAGCAGCTTAGACCTCACGACCGCAGATACGCAGTATTTT CASSLDLTTADTQYF
TRBJ2-7 - few TRBV20-1 TGCAGTGCTACCCCCGAGGGGTCCTACGAGCAGTACTTC CSATPEGSYEQYF
TRBJ1-5 - many TRBV28 TGTGCCAGTCAGGAGGGTCAGCCCCAGCATTTT CASQEGQPQHF
TRBJ2-1 - many TRBV7-6 TGTGCCAGCAGTACTAGTTTTTCCTACAATGAGCAGTTCTTC CASSTSFSYNEQFF
TRBJ1-6 - few TRBV20-1 TGCAGTGCTAGAGATAAGGATCGGGGCTCCTATAATTCACCCCTCCACTTT CSARDKDRGSYNSPLHF
TRBJ2-7 TRBD2 few TRBV9 TGTGCCAGCAGCACCGGGGCTAGCGGGACATACGAGCAGTACTTC CASSTGASGTYEQYF
TRBJ1-3 TRBD1 - TRBV30 TGTGCCTGGAGACGGGACAGGGCCAAAGGAAACACCATATATTTT CAWRRDRAKGNTIYF
TRBJ2-2 TRBD2 many TRBV10-3 TGTGCCATCAGTGATAGCGGGAGCACCGGGGAGCTGTTTTTT CAISDSGSTGELFF
TRBJ2-2 - few TRBV18 TGTGCCAGCTCACCCGGGACACCTTCGCGGGACACCGGGGAGCTGTTTTTT CASSPGTPSRDTGELFF
TRBJ2-7 - - TRBV15 TGTGCCACCAGCAGAGATCATACCGGGGAGGACGAGCAGTACTTC CATSRDHTGEDEQYF
TRBJ2-7 - - TRBV7-9 TGTGCCAGCAGCTTATTCCCAGGGCCCTACGAGCAGTACTTC CASSLFPGPYEQYF
TRBJ2-1 TRBD2 few TRBV12-3/TRBV12-4 TGTGCCAGCAGTCTCGGGACTAGCGGGAGTAGAGTCGATGAGCAGTTCTTC CASSLGTSGSRVDEQFF
TRBJ1-3 - - TRBV7-9 TGTGCCAGCAGCTTAGATAGAGGCCCTGGAAACACCATATATTTT CASSLDRGPGNTIYF
TRBJ2-3 TRBD2 many TRBV28 TGTGCCAGCAGTTTATATAGCGGGAGGATTTCAGATACGCAGTATTTT CASSLYSGRISDTQYF
TRBJ2-3 - few TRBV12-3/TRBV12-4 TGTGCCAGCAGTATGCGACAGAGCACAGATACGCAGTATTTT CASSMRQSTDTQYF
TRBJ2-7 - few TRBV4-2 TGTGCCAGCAGCCAAGACGTTGCGGGATTCGAGCAGTACTTC CASSQDVAGFEQYF
TRBJ2-2 - - TRBV24-1 TGTGCCACTGGAGGCAGCGGGGAGCTGTTTTTT CATGGSGELFF
TRBJ2-1 TRBD1 - TRBV5-1 TGCGCCAGCAGCCTGGCTGGGGACAGGGTGAATGAGCAGTTCTTC CASSLAGDRVNEQFF
TRBJ2-2 - many TRBV29-1 TGCAGCGTCTTGGACCAACTCGCCGGAACCGGGGAGCTGTTTTTT CSVLDQLAGTGELFF
TRBJ1-6 - - TRBV7-6 TGTGCCAGCAGCTTAGCGCGGCATAATTCACCCCTCCACTTT CASSLARHNSPLHF
TRBJ2-5 - many TRBV25-1 TGTGCCAGCAGTGATAGTCCTTCGGAGACCCAGTACTTC CASSDSPSETQYF
TRBJ2-2 TRBD1 - TRBV24-1 TGTGCCACCAGGACACAGGGGGACGCCGGGGAGCTGTTTTTT CATRTQGDAGELFF
TRBJ1-5 - many TRBV12-3/TRBV12-4 TGTGCCAGCAGTTTAGCGCAGGCCCAGCCCCAGCATTTT CASSLAQAQPQHF